These T cell receptor beta chains were read from a single sample in a study of CDR3 diversity in severe acne. Via MiXCR, TCRdb re-called the PCR reads, giving one row per CDR3 protein. The table lists fewer than 90,000 distinct CDR3 sequences, under 60% of them singletons, with roughly an eighth in the top ten. Sequencing input: blood. These receptors all come from a male donor in good health, without acne. The CDR3 runs from the conserved cysteine through the conserved F or W. The D gene is left open where the match is weak. Clone size appears in some rows only: once, few, many, or a class for an expanded clone.

v_call: TRBV5-1
clone_size: many
j_call: TRBJ2-5
d_call: TRBD2
cdr3_nt: TGCGCCAGCAGCTCCTCGGGGGGATCGGGGGAGACCCAGTACTTC
cdr3_aa: CASSSSGGSGETQYF

v_call: TRBV5-1
clone_size: .
j_call: TRBJ2-5
d_call: TRBD2
cdr3_nt: TGCGCCAGCAGCTGGGGTGTGGGAGGGCAAGAGACCCAGTACTTC
cdr3_aa: CASSWGVGGQETQYF

v_call: TRBV6-7
clone_size: .
j_call: TRBJ2-7
d_call: .
cdr3_nt: TGTGCCAGCAGGGTACAGGGAGAGCAGTACTTC
cdr3_aa: CASRVQGEQYF

v_call: TRBV5-1
clone_size: .
j_call: TRBJ2-3
d_call: TRBD2
cdr3_nt: TGCGCCAGCAGCGGCGGGACTAGCGGGACTAGCACAGATACGCAGTATTTT
cdr3_aa: CASSGGTSGTSTDTQYF

v_call: TRBV11-2
clone_size: many
j_call: TRBJ1-1
d_call: .
cdr3_nt: TGTGCCAGCAGTTCAGGTTTCACTGAAGCTTTCTTT
cdr3_aa: CASSSGFTEAFF

v_call: TRBV12-3/TRBV12-4
clone_size: many
j_call: TRBJ2-3
d_call: TRBD2
cdr3_nt: TGTGCCAGCAGTCCGGGGGGAGCAGATACGCAGTATTTT
cdr3_aa: CASSPGGADTQYF

v_call: TRBV19
clone_size: once
j_call: TRBJ2-7
d_call: TRBD2
cdr3_nt: TGTGCCAGTAGTAGGCGAGCGGGAGGCCCCGGCGAGCAGTACTTC
cdr3_aa: CASSRRAGGPGEQYF

v_call: TRBV7-6
clone_size: medium-sized
j_call: TRBJ1-3
d_call: .
cdr3_nt: TGTGCCAGCAGCTCACTTCCGACGGCGACAGGAAACACCATATATTTT
cdr3_aa: CASSSLPTATGNTIYF

v_call: TRBV13
clone_size: .
j_call: TRBJ2-5
d_call: .
cdr3_nt: TGTGCCAGCAGCGCCTCTCTGGAGACCCAGTACTTC
cdr3_aa: CASSASLETQYF

v_call: TRBV24-1
clone_size: .
j_call: TRBJ2-2
d_call: TRBD2
cdr3_nt: TGTGCCACCAGTGATCCACCCGGGACTAGCGGGAGGAGCGGCACCGGGGAGCTGTTTTTT
cdr3_aa: CATSDPPGTSGRSGTGELFF

v_call: TRBV12-3/TRBV12-4
clone_size: many
j_call: TRBJ1-4
d_call: TRBD1
cdr3_nt: TGTGCCAGCAGTCGAGGGACAGGATACCTTGCAACTAATGAAAAACTGTTTTTT
cdr3_aa: CASSRGTGYLATNEKLFF

v_call: TRBV25-1
clone_size: .
j_call: TRBJ1-1
d_call: .
cdr3_nt: TGTGCCAGCAGTTTAAAAGTGATGTCAGAAGCTTTCTTT
cdr3_aa: CASSLKVMSEAFF

v_call: TRBV10-3
clone_size: .
j_call: TRBJ2-5
d_call: TRBD2
cdr3_nt: TGTGCCAGCCAAGCGGGGGACCAAGAGACCCAGTACTTC
cdr3_aa: CASQAGDQETQYF

v_call: TRBV7-2
clone_size: many
j_call: TRBJ2-3
d_call: TRBD2
cdr3_nt: TGTGCCAGCAGGTTAGCCGGGGGGGGCACAGATACGCAGTATTTT
cdr3_aa: CASRLAGGGTDTQYF

v_call: TRBV20-1
clone_size: .
j_call: TRBJ2-7
d_call: .
cdr3_nt: TGCAGTGCTAGAGATGCGGGTGGCTCCTACGAGCAGTACTTC
cdr3_aa: CSARDAGGSYEQYF

v_call: TRBV5-5
clone_size: .
j_call: TRBJ2-7
d_call: .
cdr3_nt: TGTGCCAGCAGCCTTTCGGGATTCGAGCAGTACTTC
cdr3_aa: CASSLSGFEQYF

v_call: TRBV7-2
clone_size: .
j_call: TRBJ1-2
d_call: TRBD1
cdr3_nt: TGTGCCAGCAGCTGGGACCGGGACAGGGGCTACACCTTC
cdr3_aa: CASSWDRDRGYTF

v_call: TRBV5-1
clone_size: many
j_call: TRBJ2-7
d_call: TRBD2
cdr3_nt: TGCGCCAGCAGCTTGGCCGGGACTAGCGCCCGCGAGCAGTACTTC
cdr3_aa: CASSLAGTSAREQYF

v_call: TRBV5-4
clone_size: .
j_call: TRBJ2-7
d_call: TRBD2
cdr3_nt: TGTGCCAGCAGCTTGGCGACTAGCTCTGCCTACGAGCAGTACTTC
cdr3_aa: CASSLATSSAYEQYF

v_call: TRBV12-3/TRBV12-4
clone_size: many
j_call: TRBJ1-5
d_call: .
cdr3_nt: TGTGCCAGCAGTTTCCGAGGGTTGCCCCAGCATTTT
cdr3_aa: CASSFRGLPQHF

v_call: TRBV19
clone_size: many
j_call: TRBJ1-1
d_call: .
cdr3_nt: TGTGCCAGTAGTATCTCTTGGGGGCAGGATGAAGCTTTCTTT
cdr3_aa: CASSISWGQDEAFF

v_call: TRBV6-4
clone_size: .
j_call: TRBJ2-3
d_call: TRBD2
cdr3_nt: TGTGCCAGCAGTCAGACTAGCGGGACTACAGATACGCAGTATTTT
cdr3_aa: CASSQTSGTTDTQYF